The 20 T cell receptor beta chains given below trace back to one sample, sequenced in a study of blood T cell repertoires in COVID-19. Only in-frame clones appear in the TCRdb table, and some are missing; sequencing was by immunoSEQ multiplex PCR. The repertoire consists of under 200,000 clones, with 60% to 85% occurring once and the leading ten covering 15% to 20%. Sequenced: peripheral blood. The receptors were gathered from a man aged 60 to 69 with active or convalescent COVID-19.

This chain joins TRBV4-1 and TRBJ1-2; a weak D match, TRBD1 (5 bases). The V gene's germline CDR1 is MGHRA and CDR2 YSYEKL. Trimming pared 0 bases from V and 3 bases from J, leaving 8 bases between. This CDR3 has 14 amino acids. The CDR3 bases are TGCGCCAGCAGCCAAGATCGGGGGGACTATGGCTACACCTTC. Amino acid sequence: CASSQDRGDYGYTF.

This chain uses TRBV28 with TRBJ1-2, with 7 bases fitting TRBD1. Germline CDR1 reads MDHEN; CDR2 reads SYDVKM. CDR3 length: 13 residues. The V gene end was trimmed by 7 bases and the J gene end by 5 bases; junction bases not matched to a gene: 7. The CDR3 is CASTTTGVYGYTF. CDR3 bases: TGTGCCAGCACCACCACAGGGGTTTATGGCTACACCTTC.

This clone was picked up a small number of times. The J gene is TRBJ1-2, the V gene TRBV6-5; no clear D gene. V gave up 5 bases and J gave up 5 bases, with 12 bases separating them. The germline V gene encodes CDR1 MNHEY and CDR2 SVGAGI. The CDR3 is made up of 13 amino acids. CDR3 DNA: TGTGCCAGCAGTCCATACGTCCAGTATGGCTACACCTTC. This codes for CASSPYVQYGYTF.

The chain couples TRBV15 to TRBJ2-5; D might be TRBD2 (6 bases). This CDR3 has 13 residues. Looked up from germline, CDR1 is LNHNV and CDR2 is YYDKDF (reference sequence). V lost 3 bases and J lost 4, with 9 bases in between. CDR3 sequence (DNA): TGTGCCACCAGCAGCCAGGGAGGAGAGACCCAGTACTTC. This gives the protein CATSSQGGETQYF.

J is TRBJ2-6 and V is TRBV29-1; D is possibly TRBD1 (7 bases). Germline loops: CDR1 SQVTM, CDR2 ANQGSEA. The CDR3 is 15 amino acids. V was clipped by 0 bases and J by 5 bases, with 11 bases between them. CDR3 sequence: CSVEETGDWANVLTF. CDR3 coding DNA: TGCAGCGTTGAAGAAACAGGGGACTGGGCCAACGTCCTGACTTTC.

The chain joins TRBV4-3 to TRBJ2-3; no clear D gene. CDR1 and CDR2 (germline): LGHNA, YSLEER. Deletions cut 0 bases from V and 8 bases from J, with 15 bases between. CDR3 size: 15 residues. The CDR3 sequence: CASSQEHGFSGTQYF. CDR3 nucleotide sequence: TGCGCCAGCAGCCAAGAGCATGGGTTCTCGGGTACGCAGTATTTT.

This chain joins TRBV19 and TRBJ1-5, with a weak D call TRBD1 (5 bases). This CDR3 comprises 17 residues. Deletions cut 7 bases from V and 4 bases from J, with 23 bases between. The V gene's germline CDR1 is LNHDA and CDR2 SQIVND (reference sequence). Here the CDR3 reads CASTIGRGGEKNQPQHF. The CDR3 DNA follows: TGTGCCAGTACCATAGGTCGGGGAGGGGAAAAAAATCAGCCCCAGCATTTT.

This clone occurred many times. Here the CDR3 reads CASSLGDRQNEQYF. CDR3 nucleotide sequence: TGCGCCAGCAGCTTGGGGGACAGACAAAACGAGCAGTACTTC. The chain uses TRBV5-1 and TRBJ2-7, with 7 bases aligning to TRBD1. CDR1 and CDR2 (germline): SGHRS, YFSETQ. This CDR3 region has 14 residues. V lost 0 bases, J lost 5 bases, and 5 bases stayed unmatched.

The rearrangement links TRBV10-3 to TRBJ2-7; 10 bases line up with TRBD2. Germline loops: CDR1 ENHRY, CDR2 SYGVKD. V trimming: 6 bases; J trimming: 1 base; junction bases outside the gene matches: 3. This CDR3 has 14 residues. The CDR3 DNA reads TGTGCCATCAGCCCTAGCGGGGGTTCCTACGAGCAGTACTTC. This codes for CAISPSGGSYEQYF.

The count of this clone is one. The germline gene is not matched at one end of the junction; a read error may be the cause. The rearrangement links TRBV7-2 to TRBJ2-7; D is perhaps TRBD2 (5 bases). This CDR3 has 14 residues. CDR1 and CDR2 from the germline V gene are SGHTA and FQGNSA. CDR3 bases: TGTGCCAGCAGCCTAGCCTTAGCCCGTCGCGAGCAGTACTTC. As protein: CASSLALARREQYF. Drawing the rest from reference TRBV7-2 and TRBJ2-7, the complete variable domain is GAGVSQSPSNKVTEKGKDVELRCDPISGHTALYWYRQSLGQGLEFLIYFQGNSAPDKSGLPSDRFSAERTGGSVSTLTIQRTQQEDSAVYLCASSLALARREQYFGPGTRLTVT.

This chain uses TRBV18 with TRBJ1-6; D remains ambiguous. The CDR3 consists of 13 residues. Trimming removed 2 bases from V and 8 bases from J, with 7 bases in between. Germline CDR1 reads KGHSH; CDR2 reads LQKENI. CDR3 sequence (DNA): TGTGCCAGCTCACCAATTTCGGATTCACCCCTCCACTTT. Translating it yields CASSPISDSPLHF.

V is TRBV5-1 and J is TRBJ1-2, with D uncertain. The ends were cut back, 0 bases at V and 6 bases at J, with 12 bases in the middle. This CDR3 is built from 14 residues. Germline CDR1 SGHRS, CDR2 YFSETQ. The DNA for the CDR3 is TGCGCCAGCAGCTTGGCAGGCAGAGACCATGGCTACACCTTC. Translated: CASSLAGRDHGYTF.

For the CDR3, the DNA is TGTGCCAGCAGTTCCAGGGTTAACTATGGCTACACCTTC. Its translation: CASSSRVNYGYTF. The rearrangement links TRBV2 to TRBJ1-2; a possible D gene is TRBD1 (5 bases). The CDR3 runs to 13 residues. V was trimmed by 5 bases and J by 1 base, leaving 8 bases between them. Germline V gene data show CDR1 as SNHLY and CDR2 as FYNNEI.

The V call is TRBV7-8, the J call TRBJ2-5; 9 bases are a match to TRBD2. The CDR3 runs to 15 residues. After removal of 5 bases from V and 5 bases from J, the junction contained 9 bases not matched to a gene. CDR1 is SGHVS and CDR2 is FQNEAQ in the germline V gene. This chain's CDR3 is CASSRSGSGAETQYF. The DNA for the CDR3 is TGTGCCAGCAGCCGTAGCGGGAGTGGCGCGGAGACCCAGTACTTC.

The count of this clone is one. The chain links TRBV3-1 (or the pseudogene TRBV3-2) to TRBJ1-4, with D hard to call. The V end lost 1 base, the J end lost 5 bases, and 8 bases lay between the germline ends. The CDR3 runs to 14 residues. CDR1 is LGHDT and CDR2 is YNNKEL in the germline V gene (reference sequence). The DNA of the CDR3 is TGTGCCAGCAGCCAAGGCGGGATGAATGAAAAACTGTTTTTT. It specifies CASSQGGMNEKLFF.

This chain links TRBV18 with TRBJ2-7; D call uncertain. CDR1 and CDR2 from the germline V gene are KGHSH and LQKENI. This CDR3 contains 12 residues. V lost 4 bases, J lost 2 bases, and 6 bases lay in between. In DNA, the CDR3 is TGTGCCAGCTCACAACTTACCTACGAGCAGTACTTC. It is translated as CASSQLTYEQYF.

This clone appeared a single time. The gene calls are TRBV29-1 and TRBJ1-2, with 7 bases identical to TRBD1. The CDR3 contains 14 residues. Germline V gene lookup returns CDR1 SQVTM and CDR2 ANQGSEA. V shed 6 bases, J shed 0 bases, and the junction held 7 bases outside the gene matches. The chain's CDR3 is CSVGAGTANYGYTF. DNA of the CDR3: TGCAGCGTGGGGGCCGGGACAGCTAACTATGGCTACACCTTC.

This clone was detected a few times. The J gene is TRBJ1-4, the V gene TRBV19, with a tentative D call TRBD1 (5 bases). The CDR3 spans 13 residues. Germline CDR1 reads LNHDA; CDR2 reads SQIVND (reference sequence). Trimming took 4 bases from V and 7 from J, leaving 10 bases between them. Written as DNA, the CDR3 is TGTGCCAGTAGTACTGGGGCAGTTGAAAAACTGTTTTTT. It yields the protein CASSTGAVEKLFF.

The rearrangement joins TRBV5-1 to TRBJ2-1; 9 positions match TRBD2. The V and J ends lost 2 bases and 3 bases, in that order; junction bases with no gene match: 3. Germline V gives CDR1 SGHRS, CDR2 YFSETQ. CDR3 length: 15 residues. CDR3 sequence: CASSLGSGSYNEQFF. The CDR3 coding sequence is TGCGCCAGCAGCTTAGGTAGCGGGAGCTACAATGAGCAGTTCTTC.

The CDR3 here is CASSLSGVSGNTIYF. CDR3 DNA sequence: TGTGCCAGCAGCCTATCAGGGGTATCTGGAAACACCATATATTTT. J is TRBJ1-3 and V is TRBV28; a possible D gene is TRBD1 (6 bases). CDR3 size: 15 residues. Germline lookup yields CDR1 MDHEN and CDR2 SYDVKM. V gave up 6 bases and J gave up 1 base, with 13 bases separating them.